A selection of T cell receptor beta chains follows, all from one sample in a study of blood T cell repertoires in COVID-19. Some clones are missing from TCRdb's copy, which holds only in-frame ones; the method was immunoSEQ multiplex PCR. The data hold approximately 72,000 clones, with nearly 90% observed a single time. Sequencing was done on a sample of peripheral blood. These receptor sequences come from a man aged 45 to 65 with acute or convalescent COVID-19. Both conserved end residues are part of each CDR3. The D gene is left open where the match is weak. The size entry is marked missing in some rows and otherwise reads once, few, many or a size class.

cdr3_aa cdr3_nt v_call d_call j_call clone_size
CASSINFMVASQAFF TGTGCCAGTAGTATAAATTTTATGGTGGCATCCCAAGCTTTCTTT TRBV19 NA TRBJ1-1 NA
CASSSYRGEQYF TGTGCCAGCAGTTCTTACAGGGGCGAGCAGTACTTC TRBV6-5 TRBD1 TRBJ2-7 NA
CASSLVEGGFVSGNTIYF TGTGCCAGCAGCTTAGTGGAAGGAGGGTTCGTCTCTGGAAACACCATATATTTT TRBV7-6 NA TRBJ1-3 NA
CASSGGNTEAFF TGCGCCAGCAGCGGAGGGAACACTGAAGCTTTCTTT TRBV5-1 NA TRBJ1-1 NA
CASRQGIDYGYTF TGTGCCAGCAGGCAGGGTATTGACTATGGCTACACCTTC TRBV6-4 NA TRBJ1-2 NA
CASSLGGLVRDTIYF TGTGCCAGCAGTTTAGGGGGATTAGTTCGGGACACCATATATTTT TRBV6-5 NA TRBJ1-3 NA
CAIKGGGYNEQFF TGTGCCATCAAAGGGGGGGGTTACAATGAGCAGTTCTTC TRBV10-3 NA TRBJ2-1 once
CASSGTTLAKNIQYF TGTGCCAGCAGCGGGACAACCCTAGCCAAAAACATTCAGTACTTC TRBV28 NA TRBJ2-4 NA
CASSKTVNTDTQYF TGTGCCAGCAGTAAGACAGTGAACACAGATACGCAGTATTTT TRBV6-5 NA TRBJ2-3 NA
CASSLSGGRTEAFF TGTGCCAGCAGCTTATCAGGGGGTAGGACTGAAGCTTTCTTT TRBV7-2 TRBD1 TRBJ1-1 NA
CASSGQGRYGYTF TGTGCCAGCAGTGGACAGGGGAGGTATGGCTACACCTTC TRBV2 TRBD1 TRBJ1-2 NA
CASSLAQGRNTEAFF TGTGCCAGCAGCTTAGCCCAGGGGAGGAACACTGAAGCTTTCTTT TRBV7-9 NA TRBJ1-1 NA
CASRAGRTEAFF TGCGCCAGCAGGGCAGGTAGAACTGAAGCTTTCTTT TRBV5-1 NA TRBJ1-1 NA
CASRLTGQGTVYEQYF TGTGCCAGCAGACTGACCGGACAGGGCACTGTCTACGAGCAGTACTTC TRBV6-6 TRBD1 TRBJ2-7 NA
CASKFDRGGSNQPQHF TGTGCCAGCAAATTCGACAGGGGAGGAAGCAATCAGCCCCAGCATTTT TRBV2 TRBD1 TRBJ1-5 NA
CAWSVLTGNGYTF TGTGCCTGGAGTGTACTGACAGGGAATGGCTACACCTTC TRBV30 TRBD1 TRBJ1-2 NA
CASSLGKDRIYGYTF TGTGCCAGCAGCCTGGGGAAAGACAGGATTTATGGCTACACCTTC TRBV27 NA TRBJ1-2 NA
CASGLPGQGMANEKLFF TGTGCTAGTGGTTTGCCCGGACAGGGCATGGCTAATGAAAAACTGTTTTTT TRBV12-5 TRBD1 TRBJ1-4 NA
CAISPDGRLEQPQHF TGTGCCATCAGTCCAGATGGGCGTCTCGAGCAGCCCCAGCATTTT TRBV10-3 NA TRBJ1-5 NA
CASSRGMTGGSIQPQHF TGTGCCAGCAGTCGTGGAATGACAGGGGGCTCTATTCAGCCCCAGCATTTT TRBV27 TRBD1 TRBJ1-5 few
CASSLGQGQETQYF TGTGCCAGCAGCCTGGGACAGGGGCAAGAGACCCAGTACTTC TRBV7-9 TRBD1 TRBJ2-5 NA
CASSQVRTGATEAFF TGTGCCAGCAGCCAAGTAAGGACAGGGGCCACTGAAGCTTTCTTT TRBV3-1/TRBV3-2 TRBD1 TRBJ1-1 NA
CASSPSGQDEQYF TGTGCCAGCTCACCATCAGGGCAGGACGAGCAGTACTTC TRBV18 NA TRBJ2-7 NA
CASSSGQGNYGYTF TGTGCCAGCAGCTCGGGACAGGGCAACTATGGCTACACCTTC TRBV7-2 TRBD1 TRBJ1-2 NA
CASSQAGYSNQPQHF TGTGCCAGCAGCCAAGCCGGGTATAGCAATCAGCCCCAGCATTTT TRBV3-1/TRBV3-2 NA TRBJ1-5 NA
CASSFQLAGDGTDTQYF TGTGCCAGCAGCTTCCAACTAGCGGGGGACGGTACAGATACGCAGTATTTT TRBV4-2 TRBD2 TRBJ2-3 NA
CASSEWRGEPETQYF TGTGCCAGCAGTGAATGGCGGGGGGAGCCAGAGACCCAGTACTTC TRBV6-1 TRBD2 TRBJ2-5 NA